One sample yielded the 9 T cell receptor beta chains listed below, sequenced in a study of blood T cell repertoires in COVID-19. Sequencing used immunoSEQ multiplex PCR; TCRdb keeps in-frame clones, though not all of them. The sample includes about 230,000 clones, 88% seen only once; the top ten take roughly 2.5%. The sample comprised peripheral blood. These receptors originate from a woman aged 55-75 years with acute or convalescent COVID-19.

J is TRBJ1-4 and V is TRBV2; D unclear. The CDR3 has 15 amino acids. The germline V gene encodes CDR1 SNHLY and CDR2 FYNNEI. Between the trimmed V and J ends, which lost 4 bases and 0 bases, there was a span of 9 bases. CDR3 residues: CASSGRTSTNEKLFF. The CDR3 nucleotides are TGTGCCAGCAGTGGGAGGACGTCAACTAATGAAAAACTGTTTTTT.

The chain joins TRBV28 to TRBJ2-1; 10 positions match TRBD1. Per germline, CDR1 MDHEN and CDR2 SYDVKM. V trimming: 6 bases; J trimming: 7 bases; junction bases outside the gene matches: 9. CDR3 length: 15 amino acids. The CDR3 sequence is CASRTTGTGVNEQFF. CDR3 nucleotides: TGTGCCAGCAGAACCACCGGGACAGGGGTAAATGAGCAGTTCTTC.

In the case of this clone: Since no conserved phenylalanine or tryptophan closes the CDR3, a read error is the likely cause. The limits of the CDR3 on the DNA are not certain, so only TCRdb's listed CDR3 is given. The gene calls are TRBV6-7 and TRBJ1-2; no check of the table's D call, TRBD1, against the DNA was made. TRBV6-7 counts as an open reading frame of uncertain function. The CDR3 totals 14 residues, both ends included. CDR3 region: CASSSERQSPLPAS.

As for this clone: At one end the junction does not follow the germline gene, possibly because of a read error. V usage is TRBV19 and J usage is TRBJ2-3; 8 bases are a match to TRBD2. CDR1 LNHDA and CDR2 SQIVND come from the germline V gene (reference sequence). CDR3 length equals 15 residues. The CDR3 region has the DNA TGTGCCAGTAGTATAGTGGCGGGAGGCACGGATACGCAGTATTTT. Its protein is CASSIVAGGTDTQYF.

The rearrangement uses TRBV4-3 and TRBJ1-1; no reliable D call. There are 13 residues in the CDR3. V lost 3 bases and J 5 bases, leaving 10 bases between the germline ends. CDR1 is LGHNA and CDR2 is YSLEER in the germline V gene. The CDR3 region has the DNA TGCGCCAGCAGCCACCGCCCGGAGACTGAAGCTTTCTTT. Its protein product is CASSHRPETEAFF.

The CDR3 spells CASSIAGFYEQYF. DNA for the CDR3: TGTGCCAGTAGTATAGCAGGATTTTACGAGCAGTACTTC. The genes are TRBV19 and TRBJ2-7; D not resolved. Germline values: CDR1 LNHDA, CDR2 SQIVND (reference sequence). The CDR3 spans 13 residues. Trimming left V 1 base short and J 4 bases short, with 8 bases between.

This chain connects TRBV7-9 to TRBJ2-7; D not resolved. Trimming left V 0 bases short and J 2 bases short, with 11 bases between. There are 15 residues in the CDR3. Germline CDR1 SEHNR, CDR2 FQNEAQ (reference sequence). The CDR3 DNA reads TGTGCCAGCAGCTTAGCGATATATAGTACCTACGAGCAGTACTTC. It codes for CASSLAIYSTYEQYF.

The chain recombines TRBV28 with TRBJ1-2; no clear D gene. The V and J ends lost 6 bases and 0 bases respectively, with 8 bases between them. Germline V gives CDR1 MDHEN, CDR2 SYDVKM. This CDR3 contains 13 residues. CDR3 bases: TGTGCCAGCAGGTACTCGGCTAACTATGGCTACACCTTC. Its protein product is CASRYSANYGYTF.

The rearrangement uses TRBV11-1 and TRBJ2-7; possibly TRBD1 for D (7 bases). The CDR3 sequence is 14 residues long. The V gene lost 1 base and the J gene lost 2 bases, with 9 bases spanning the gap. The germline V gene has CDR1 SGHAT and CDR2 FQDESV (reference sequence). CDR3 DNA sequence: TGTGCCAGCAGCTTAGGGAGGGGGCCCTACGAGCAGTACTTC. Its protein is CASSLGRGPYEQYF. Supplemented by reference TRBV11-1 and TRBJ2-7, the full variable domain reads EAEVAQSPRYKITEKSQAVAFWCDPISGHATLYWYRQILGQGPELLVQFQDESVVDDSQLPKDRFSAERLKGVDSTLKIQPAELGDSAMYLCASSLGRGPYEQYFGPGTRLTVT.